One sample yielded the 19 T cell receptor beta chains listed below, sequenced in a study of T-cell reconstitution after alpha-beta-depleted transplantation in children. Preparation of the TCRbeta library was carried out with unique molecular identifiers. TCRdb fed the PCR reads into MiXCR, producing one record per CDR3 protein. The sample lists 700,000 to 950,000 distinct CDR3 sequences, less than 20% seen once, with about 5% in the top ten. The sequencing here drew on PBMCs, mostly from graft donor cells, taken 360 days after TCRalphabeta/CD19-depleted stem cell transplant. The receptors originated from a male patient younger than 18 who had a stem cell transplant for acute lymphoblastic leukemia, so the T cells may come from the graft donor.

The chain is built from TRBV20-1 and TRBJ2-3; D ambiguous. CDR3 length: 15 amino acids. Germline V gene lookup returns CDR1 DFQATT and CDR2 SNEGSKA (reference sequence). Trimming removed 0 bases from V and 1 base from J, with 11 bases in between. Written as DNA, the CDR3 is TGCAGTGCTAGAGATAATCGGAAGGGCACAGATACGCAGTATTTT. This translates into CSARDNRKGTDTQYF.

This chain uses TRBV4-1 with TRBJ2-1, with 11 bases identical to TRBD2. Trimming removed 0 bases from V and 3 bases from J; junction bases left unmatched: 10. Germline V gene sequence: CDR1 MGHRA, CDR2 YSYEKL. The CDR3 is made up of 19 amino acids. The CDR3 DNA follows: TGCGCCAGCAGCCAAGAGGTAGCGGGAGGGGGCCCCCACTACAATGAGCAGTTCTTC. It specifies CASSQEVAGGGPHYNEQFF.

The gene calls are TRBV7-2 and TRBJ2-3, with 7 bases lining up with TRBD2. V lost 8 bases to trimming and J lost 2 bases; unmatched junction nucleotides: 7. This CDR3 is 14 amino acids long. Germline V CDR1 and CDR2: SGHTA, FQGNSA. The CDR3, as DNA: TGTGCCAGCGGCGGGGGACCGAACACAGATACGCAGTATTTT. This sequence encodes CASGGGPNTDTQYF.

This clonotype was counted many times. V and J are TRBV29-1 and TRBJ2-2; D is possibly TRBD1 (6 bases). This CDR3 region has 14 residues. Germline CDR1 is SQVTM and CDR2 is ANQGSEA. The V gene lost 4 bases and the J gene lost 3 bases, with 12 bases spanning the gap. CDR3 in amino acids: CSVALDSYTGELFF. Here the CDR3 DNA reads TGCAGCGTTGCGTTGGACAGCTACACCGGGGAGCTGTTTTTT.

This clonotype turned up a few times. The chain couples TRBV13 to TRBJ1-5, with a tentative D call TRBD1 (5 bases). Germline-derived CDR1 and CDR2 are PRHDT and FYEKMQ (reference sequence). The germline V and J ends were trimmed by 2 bases and 1 base, with 9 bases remaining between them. This CDR3 has 15 residues. CDR3: CASSLNRLSNQPQHF. CDR3 nucleotide sequence: TGTGCCAGCAGCTTAAACAGGCTCAGCAATCAGCCCCAGCATTTT.

The chain recombines TRBV12-3 or TRBV12-4 with TRBJ2-7, with no clear D. Trimming removed 5 bases at V and 0 bases at J, with 11 bases between. CDR3 length: 14 residues. This chain's CDR3 is CASSPRAYSYEQYF. CDR3 bases: TGTGCCAGCAGTCCAAGGGCCTACTCCTACGAGCAGTACTTC.

This clonotype was seen at least ten times. V gene TRBV2 combines with J gene TRBJ2-7, with D perhaps given as TRBD1 or TRBD2 (5 bases each). V lost 3 bases and J lost 2, with 11 bases in between. The germline V gene encodes CDR1 SNHLY and CDR2 FYNNEI. This CDR3 region has 14 residues. The CDR3 bases are TGTGCCAGCAGTGAGGGGGTTGTTACCTACGAGCAGTACTTC. It codes for CASSEGVVTYEQYF.

There are a few counts of this clonotype. This sequence joins TRBV20-1 and TRBJ2-7; 12 bases are shared with TRBD2. V was clipped by 1 base and J by 5 bases; unmatched bases: 6. Germline V gene sequence: CDR1 DFQATT, CDR2 SNEGSKA (reference sequence). The CDR3 consists of 15 residues. The CDR3 bases are TGCAGTGCTAGAGCGGAGACTAGCGGGAGCCACGAGCAGTACTTC. The encoded protein is CSARAETSGSHEQYF.

The gene calls are TRBV11-2 and TRBJ2-1; 8 bases match TRBD2. The CDR3 spans 18 residues. Germline V gene lookup returns CDR1 SGHAT and CDR2 FQNNGV. J gave up 8 bases and V 5 bases, and 20 bases lay outside the gene matches. The CDR3 sequence is CASSHPTRLARENHEQFF. As DNA, the CDR3 is TGTGCCAGCAGCCACCCGACGCGACTAGCGCGGGAGAACCATGAGCAGTTCTTC.

The chain combines TRBV29-1 with TRBJ2-7; 8 nucleotides line up with TRBD1. The CDR3 is made up of 14 amino acids. V dropped 6 bases and J dropped 5; count of bases not matched to a gene: 12. The germline gives CDR1 SQVTM, CDR2 ANQGSEA. The CDR3, as DNA: TGCAGCGTGCGCCCCGGACAGGGAGTCCACGAGCAGTACTTC. Encoded protein: CSVRPGQGVHEQYF.

The rearrangement links TRBV20-1 to TRBJ2-1; TRBD2 agrees at 8 bases. This CDR3 region has 16 residues. CDR1 and CDR2 from the germline V gene are DFQATT and SNEGSKA (reference sequence). The trim removed 0 bases at V and 0 bases at J, leaving 4 bases unmatched. The CDR3 coding sequence is TGCAGTGCTAGAGATGCCCTAGCGGGCTCCTACAATGAGCAGTTCTTC. Its protein product is CSARDALAGSYNEQFF.

V gene TRBV10-3 combines with J gene TRBJ1-2; D remains ambiguous. This CDR3 spans 13 amino acids. The V gene lost 4 bases and the J gene lost 2 bases, with 8 bases spanning the gap. The V gene's germline CDR1 is ENHRY and CDR2 SYGVKD. The CDR3 reads CAISGTLNYGYTF. Here the CDR3 DNA reads TGTGCCATCAGTGGGACCTTAAACTATGGCTACACCTTC.

This clonotype was counted many times. The chain employs TRBV29-1 and TRBJ2-3, with TRBD2 identical over 9 bases. Trimming cost V 7 bases and J 0 bases; bases outside gene matches: 8. This CDR3 is 15 amino acids long. Per germline, CDR1 SQVTM and CDR2 ANQGSEA. The CDR3 region has the DNA TGCAGCGCATGGACTAGCGCTACTAGCACAGATACGCAGTATTTT. As protein: CSAWTSATSTDTQYF.

V is TRBV6-2 or TRBV6-3 and J is TRBJ2-1; TRBD2 matches at 11 bases. This CDR3 is built from 15 residues. V lost 3 bases to trimming and J lost 9 bases; unmatched junction nucleotides: 7. The germline V gene has CDR1 MNHEY and CDR2 SVGEGT. In DNA, the CDR3 is TGTGCCAGCAGTTATTCGGCTAGCGGGAGGCTTGAGCAGTTCTTC. It is translated as CASSYSASGRLEQFF.

The chain combines TRBV7-2 with TRBJ2-2, with 9 bases fitting TRBD1. CDR3 length: 15 residues. V shed 5 bases, J shed 7 bases, and the junction held 8 bases outside the gene matches. Per the germline V gene, CDR1 is SGHTA and CDR2 is FQGNSA. CDR3 sequence reads: CASSATGTGLGELFF. CDR3 DNA: TGTGCCAGCAGCGCAACCGGGACAGGGCTCGGGGAGCTGTTTTTT.

This clonotype was seen a few times. The CDR3 loop reads CASSQVYGGWDEQFF. In DNA, the CDR3 is TGCGCCAGCAGCCAAGTCTATGGCGGGTGGGATGAGCAGTTCTTC. The chain couples TRBV4-1 to TRBJ2-1; D may be TRBD2 (5 bases). This CDR3 is built from 15 residues. V was trimmed by 1 base and J by 8 bases, leaving 15 bases between them. The germline CDR1 and CDR2 sequences are MGHRA and YSYEKL.

The V gene is TRBV5-5, the J gene TRBJ2-5, with 8 bases that match TRBD1. This CDR3 has 16 amino acids. CDR1 and CDR2 (germline): SGHKS, YYEKEE (reference sequence). V trimming: 6 bases; J trimming: 3 bases; junction bases outside the gene matches: 13. The CDR3 DNA reads as TGTGCCAGCAACCCAAGTCCGGGGACAGGAGAAGAGACCCAGTACTTC. This codes for CASNPSPGTGEETQYF.

The V and J genes are TRBV5-1 and TRBJ1-1; perhaps TRBD1 as D (6 bases). This CDR3 contains 14 residues. The germline gives CDR1 SGHRS, CDR2 YFSETQ. The ends were cut back, 4 bases at V and 4 bases at J, with 14 bases in the middle. CDR3 coding DNA: TGCGCCAGCAGCCCCCCCAACAGGGTCACTGAAGCTTTCTTT. Translated, it gives CASSPPNRVTEAFF. The whole variable domain, filled in from reference TRBV5-1 and TRBJ1-1, reads KAGVTQTPRYLIKTRGQQVTLSCSPISGHRSVSWYQQTPGQGLQFLFEYFSETQRNKGNFPGRFSGRQFSNSRSEMNVSTLELGDSALYLCASSPPNRVTEAFFGQGTRLTVV.

The V gene is TRBV4-1, the J gene TRBJ2-7; D is ambiguous. The germline V and J ends were trimmed by 1 base and 4 bases, with 11 bases remaining between them. The CDR3 sequence is 14 residues long. Germline V lookup: CDR1 MGHRA, CDR2 YSYEKL. Written as DNA, the CDR3 is TGCGCCAGCAGCCAAGTCACCTTATTTTACGAGCAGTACTTC. It specifies CASSQVTLFYEQYF.